The 4 T cell receptor beta chains given below trace back to one sample, sequenced in a study of blood T cells in healthy people across ages. The second PCR ran about 6 to 12 cycles with a sample-barcoded 5' primer and J-beta primers. One entry per CDR3 protein, called by TCRdb with MiXCR from the 5' RACE reads. The sample yields roughly 720,000 distinct CDR3 sequences, 50% to 65% seen once. Specimen: blood. Receptor source: a man at least 80 years old in good health.

This chain joins TRBV20-1 and TRBJ1-2, with D unresolved. Looked up from germline, CDR1 is DFQATT and CDR2 is SNEGSKA (reference sequence). Trimming pared 0 bases from V and 8 bases from J, leaving 13 bases between. This CDR3 has 13 residues. The CDR3 nucleotides read TGCAGTGCTAGAGAAGAAGGGATCAACGGCTACACCTTC. Encoded protein: CSAREEGINGYTF.

V is TRBV7-3 and J is TRBJ2-1; D gene uncertain. Germline V gene lookup returns CDR1 SGHTA and CDR2 FQGTGA. The CDR3 totals 14 residues. V was trimmed by 5 bases and J by 7 bases, leaving 15 bases between them. The CDR3 bases are TGTGCCAGCAGCCACTTAGGGCCTAGTAATGAGCAGTTCTTC. Its protein product is CASSHLGPSNEQFF.

The J gene is TRBJ2-5, the V gene TRBV20-1; perhaps TRBD2 as D (6 bases). The CDR3 contains 11 residues. The germline V gene encodes CDR1 DFQATT and CDR2 SNEGSKA (reference sequence). Between the trimmed V and J ends, which lost 2 bases and 11 bases, there was a span of 12 bases. CDR3 region: CSARTSYEQYF. CDR3 sequence (DNA): TGCAGTGCTAGAACTAGCTATGAGCAGTACTTC.

J is TRBJ2-7 and V is TRBV5-5; 7 bases align to TRBD2. Germline V gene lookup returns CDR1 SGHKS and CDR2 YYEKEE (reference sequence). V was pared by 0 bases and J by 7 bases, with 7 bases of the junction left unmatched. There are 14 residues in the CDR3. CDR3 in amino acids: CASSLVGRSEEQYF. The CDR3 DNA is TGTGCCAGCAGCTTGGTCGGGAGGTCCGAGGAGCAGTACTTC.